This T cell receptor (beta chain) was profiled in a study of blood T cell repertoires in COVID-19. Per germline, CDR1 SNHLY and CDR2 FYNNEI. This CDR3 has 14 amino acids. J gave up 1 base and V 7 bases, and 6 bases lay outside the gene matches. The data were produced by immunoSEQ multiplex PCR, yet TCRdb's version contains in-frame clones alone and is incomplete. The sample shows about 440,000 clones, roughly 91% of them seen only once. Donors were grouped by their self-reported clinical history. The sample consisted of PBMCs or T cells enriched from blood (not recorded which). The chain uses TRBV2 and TRBJ1-1, with 7 bases that match TRBD1. The TCR was taken from a young man who had recovered from COVID-19. Here the CDR3 DNA reads TGTGCCAGCAAGGGGACAGCTTCGAACACTGAAGCTTTCTTT. This gives the protein CASKGTASNTEAFF.